These T cell receptor beta chains were read from a single sample in a study of blood T cell repertoires in COVID-19. This table comes from immunoSEQ multiplex PCR, and its TCRdb copy is limited to in-frame clones, with some not included. The repertoire consists of approximately 260,000 clones, with over 80% occurring once and the leading ten covering 9.5% to 13%. The source material was peripheral blood. The receptors were gathered from a woman in her sixties or seventies with COVID-19, enrolled during active disease. The CDR3 runs from the conserved cysteine through the conserved F or W. A D gene is named only where the DNA matches it firmly. Clone size is stated in some rows and not others, as once, few, many or a class when expanded.

>TRBJ1-2|.|TRBV3-1/TRBV3-2|.
CASSHRGLDGYTF
TGTGCCAGCAGCCATAGAGGTTTGGATGGCTACACCTTC
>TRBJ1-2|.|TRBV30|.
CAWSLGSRYTF
TGTGCCTGGAGTTTGGGGAGCCGCTACACCTTC
>TRBJ1-5|.|TRBV7-6|.
CASSLVGGAGNQPQHF
TGTGCCAGCAGCTTAGTTGGAGGGGCAGGAAATCAGCCCCAGCATTTT
>TRBJ2-5|.|TRBV27|TRBD2
CASRPVTSGSGQETQYF
TGTGCCAGCAGGCCGGTCACTAGCGGGAGTGGCCAAGAGACCCAGTACTTC
>TRBJ2-2|.|TRBV19|TRBD2
CASSSGRRPGELFF
TGTGCCAGTAGTAGCGGGAGAAGGCCCGGGGAGCTGTTTTTT
>TRBJ1-1|.|TRBV28|.
CASSLSGRGMNTEAFF
TGTGCCAGCAGTTTATCAGGCAGGGGTATGAACACTGAAGCTTTCTTT
>TRBJ2-5|.|TRBV15|TRBD1
CATSLSSGQGLETQYF
TGTGCCACCAGCTTATCCTCGGGACAGGGCTTGGAGACCCAGTACTTC
>TRBJ1-1|.|TRBV7-2|TRBD1
CASSLDRGAEAFF
TGTGCCAGCAGCCTAGACAGGGGGGCTGAAGCTTTCTTT
>TRBJ2-1|.|TRBV20-1|TRBD1
CSASPGTGLEQFF
TGCAGTGCCAGTCCCGGGACAGGGCTGGAGCAGTTCTTC
>TRBJ1-2|.|TRBV10-3|.
CAISESIQLTNYGYTF
TGTGCCATCAGTGAGTCTATACAGTTGACTAACTATGGCTACACCTTC
>TRBJ1-2|.|TRBV7-2|TRBD1
CASSLDRDLYGYTF
TGTGCCAGCAGCTTGGACAGGGACCTCTATGGCTACACCTTC
>TRBJ1-4|.|TRBV24-1|TRBD1
CATSESGTGNEKLFF
TGTGCCACCAGCGAATCCGGGACAGGGAATGAAAAACTGTTTTTT
>TRBJ1-4|.|TRBV14|TRBD1
CASSQALGTGDEKLFF
TGTGCCAGCAGCCAAGCCCTCGGGACAGGGGATGAAAAACTGTTTTTT
>TRBJ2-7|.|TRBV29-1|TRBD2
CSVSSGPLSYEQYF
TGCAGCGTCTCTAGCGGGCCGCTCTCCTACGAGCAGTACTTC
>TRBJ2-3|once|TRBV10-3|.
CATKSGADTQYF
TGTGCCACTAAATCAGGGGCAGATACGCAGTATTTT
>TRBJ1-2|.|TRBV30|.
CAWTGHEYGYTF
TGTGCCTGGACCGGACACGAGTATGGCTACACCTTC
>TRBJ1-1|.|TRBV6-5|TRBD1
CASSQLRTGPAEAFF
TGTGCCAGCAGTCAACTCCGGACAGGTCCGGCTGAAGCTTTCTTT
>TRBJ1-1|once|TRBV28|.
CASRIKNTEAFF
TGTGCCAGCAGAATAAAGAACACTGAAGCTTTCTTT
>TRBJ2-3|.|TRBV10-3|.
CAISAQTDTQYF
TGTGCCATCAGTGCTCAGACAGATACGCAGTATTTT
>TRBJ1-2|.|TRBV9|TRBD1
CASSVATGHYGYTF
TGTGCCAGCAGCGTAGCGACAGGGCACTATGGCTACACCTTC
>TRBJ1-1|.|TRBV5-1|TRBD1
CASTKTGSYMGTEAFF
TGCGCCAGCACCAAGACAGGGTCTTACATGGGCACTGAAGCTTTCTTT
>TRBJ1-2|.|TRBV19|.
CASSITQGRSYGYTF
TGTGCCAGTAGTATCACACAGGGAAGGTCCTATGGCTACACCTTC
>TRBJ1-5|.|TRBV6-5|.
CASRYSNQPQHF
TGTGCCAGCAGGTATAGCAATCAGCCCCAGCATTTT
>TRBJ1-6|.|TRBV27|TRBD1
CASRAGTGGSPLHF
TGTGCCAGCAGGGCTGGGACAGGGGGTTCACCCCTCCACTTT
>TRBJ2-2|.|TRBV7-2|TRBD2
CASSFSGVNTGELFF
TGTGCCAGCAGCTTTAGCGGGGTAAACACCGGGGAGCTGTTTTTT
>TRBJ2-3|.|TRBV11-2|.
CASSLMAGAQDTQYF
TGTGCCAGCAGCTTAATGGCGGGGGCGCAAGATACGCAGTATTTT
>TRBJ1-5|.|TRBV9|.
CASSPGVGHGNQPQHF
TGTGCCAGCAGCCCTGGGGTGGGGCACGGCAATCAGCCCCAGCATTTT
>TRBJ2-3|.|TRBV29-1|TRBD2
CSVDTLAGAYSTDTQYF
TGCAGCGTTGATACCCTAGCGGGAGCGTATAGCACAGATACGCAGTATTTT
>TRBJ1-5|.|TRBV4-3|.
CASSQDRGQPQHF
TGCGCCAGCAGCCAAGATAGGGGTCAGCCCCAGCATTTT
>TRBJ1-5|.|TRBV30|.
CAWSIRGIGSNQPQHF
TGTGCCTGGAGTATAAGGGGAATAGGAAGCAATCAGCCCCAGCATTTT
>TRBJ1-5|once|TRBV19|.
CASSTPAGQVNQPQHF
TGTGCCAGTAGCACCCCCGCGGGGCAAGTAAATCAGCCCCAGCATTTT
>TRBJ1-5|.|TRBV21-1|.
CASSKGAGVMRSNQPQHF
TGTGCCAGCAGCAAAGGGGCAGGGGTAATGAGAAGCAATCAGCCCCAGCATTTT
>TRBJ1-5|once|TRBV5-6|.
CASSLSGRQPQHF
TGTGCCAGCAGCTTGTCAGGGCGTCAGCCCCAGCATTTT
>TRBJ2-3|.|TRBV6-2/TRBV6-3|TRBD1
CASSYPQGDKGTDTQYF
TGTGCCAGCAGTTACCCCCAGGGGGATAAGGGCACAGATACGCAGTATTTT
>TRBJ1-6|.|TRBV3-1/TRBV3-2|.
CASSRAGGEPLHF
TGTGCCAGCAGCCGCGCGGGGGGAGAACCCCTCCACTTT